These 5 T cell receptor beta chains share one sample of origin, sequenced in a study of OX40 agonist ivuxolimab in advanced cancers. Clones were sequenced by immunoSEQ multiplex PCR, and TCRdb holds only the in-frame ones, with some missing. Among some 97,000 clones listed, approximately 90% were seen once. The sample here was CD4+ or CD8+ T cells sorted from blood, taken in a trial of the OX40 agonist ivuxolimab. Receptor source: an adult with an advanced solid tumor such as melanoma, head and neck, liver or kidney cancer.

The chain uses TRBV28 and TRBJ1-2; D is ambiguous. V lost 4 bases and J 2 bases, leaving 8 bases between the germline ends. Germline loops: CDR1 MDHEN, CDR2 SYDVKM. This CDR3 spans 13 amino acids. The CDR3 here is CASSSGQNYGYTF. As DNA, the CDR3 is TGTGCCAGCAGTTCCGGGCAAAACTATGGCTACACCTTC.

J is TRBJ2-1 and V is TRBV5-4; the match to TRBD2 covers 7 bases. V lost 0 bases to trimming and J lost 4 bases; unmatched junction nucleotides: 7. This CDR3 is built from 16 residues. Germline loops: CDR1 SGHNT, CDR2 YYREEE (reference sequence). The CDR3 sequence: CASSLAAASGYNEQFF. Here the CDR3 DNA reads TGTGCCAGCAGCTTGGCCGCGGCTAGCGGATACAATGAGCAGTTCTTC.

The rearrangement uses TRBV7-9 and TRBJ2-7; D remains unclear. Germline CDR1 is SEHNR and CDR2 is FQNEAQ (reference sequence). This CDR3 comprises 11 residues. Trimming removed 3 bases at V and 3 bases at J, with 3 bases between. The CDR3 sequence: CASSFFYEQYF. CDR3 DNA sequence: TGTGCCAGCAGCTTCTTCTACGAGCAGTACTTC.

V gene TRBV7-2 combines with J gene TRBJ2-5, with a weak D call TRBD2 (5 bases). The CDR3 runs 14 residues. With 2 bases removed from V and 2 bases from J, the gap between germline ends came to 9 bases. CDR1 SGHTA and CDR2 FQGNSA come from the germline V gene. The CDR3 region has the DNA TGTGCCAGCAGCTTATGGTCGGGGCAAGAGACCCAGTACTTC. Protein: CASSLWSGQETQYF.

The chain carries TRBV19 and TRBJ2-7, with D hard to call. Germline CDR1 and CDR2: LNHDA and SQIVND (reference sequence). Trimming shortened V by 5 bases and J by 3 bases, and 11 bases separated the two germline ends. The CDR3 sequence is 13 residues long. The CDR3 DNA reads as TGTGCCAGTAGTCGCGGACCGATCTACGAGCAGTACTTC. Residues: CASSRGPIYEQYF.